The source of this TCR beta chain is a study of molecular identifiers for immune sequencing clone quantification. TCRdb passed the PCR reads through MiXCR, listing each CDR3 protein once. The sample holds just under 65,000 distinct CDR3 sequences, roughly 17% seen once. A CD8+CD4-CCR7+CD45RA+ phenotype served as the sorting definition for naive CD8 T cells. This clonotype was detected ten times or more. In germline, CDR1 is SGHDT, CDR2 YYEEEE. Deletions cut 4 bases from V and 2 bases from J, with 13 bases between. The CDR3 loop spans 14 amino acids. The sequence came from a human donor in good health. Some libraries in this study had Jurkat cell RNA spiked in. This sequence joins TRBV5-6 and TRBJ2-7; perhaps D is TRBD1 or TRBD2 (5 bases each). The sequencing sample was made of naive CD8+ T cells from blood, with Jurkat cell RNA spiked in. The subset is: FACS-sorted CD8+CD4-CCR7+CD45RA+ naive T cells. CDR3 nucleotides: TGTGCCAGCAGCGAGGGGCCCGGCACCTACGAGCAGTACTTC. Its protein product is CASSEGPGTYEQYF.